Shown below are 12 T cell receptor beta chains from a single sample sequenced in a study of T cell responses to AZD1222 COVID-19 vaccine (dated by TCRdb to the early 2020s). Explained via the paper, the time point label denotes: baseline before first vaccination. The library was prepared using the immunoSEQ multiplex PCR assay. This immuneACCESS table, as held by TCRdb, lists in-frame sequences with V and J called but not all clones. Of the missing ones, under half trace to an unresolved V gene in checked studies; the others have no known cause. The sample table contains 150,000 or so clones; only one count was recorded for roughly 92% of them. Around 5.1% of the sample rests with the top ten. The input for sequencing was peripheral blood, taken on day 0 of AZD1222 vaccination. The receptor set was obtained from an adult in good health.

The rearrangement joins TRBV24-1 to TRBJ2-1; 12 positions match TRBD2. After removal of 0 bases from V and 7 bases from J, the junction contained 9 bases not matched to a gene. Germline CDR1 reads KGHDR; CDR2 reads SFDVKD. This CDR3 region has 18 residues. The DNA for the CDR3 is TGTGCCACCAGTGATTTGCCCCTGACTAGCGGGAGAACGAATGAGCAGTTCTTC. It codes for CATSDLPLTSGRTNEQFF.

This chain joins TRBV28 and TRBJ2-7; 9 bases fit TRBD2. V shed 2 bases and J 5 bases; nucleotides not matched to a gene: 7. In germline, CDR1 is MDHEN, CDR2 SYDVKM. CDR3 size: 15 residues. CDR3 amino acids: CASSLLAGKKNEQYF. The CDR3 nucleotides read TGTGCCAGCAGTTTACTAGCGGGGAAAAAGAACGAGCAGTACTTC.

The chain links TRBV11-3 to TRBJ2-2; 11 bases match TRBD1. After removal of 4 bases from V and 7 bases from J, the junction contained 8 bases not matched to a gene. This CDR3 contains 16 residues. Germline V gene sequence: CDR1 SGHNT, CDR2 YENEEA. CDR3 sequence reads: CASSSAGTGGNGELFF. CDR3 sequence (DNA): TGTGCCAGCAGCTCGGCCGGGACAGGGGGAAACGGGGAGCTGTTTTTT.

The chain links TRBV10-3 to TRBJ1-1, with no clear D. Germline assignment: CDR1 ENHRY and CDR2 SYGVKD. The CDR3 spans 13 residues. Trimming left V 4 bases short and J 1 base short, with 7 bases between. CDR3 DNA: TGTGCCATCAGTGGACGGGAGAACACTGAAGCTTTCTTT. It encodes CAISGRENTEAFF.

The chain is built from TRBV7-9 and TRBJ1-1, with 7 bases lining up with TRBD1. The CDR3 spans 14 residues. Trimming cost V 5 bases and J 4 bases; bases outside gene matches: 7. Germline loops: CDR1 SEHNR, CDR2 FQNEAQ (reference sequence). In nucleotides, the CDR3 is TGTGCCAGCAGCCCGCGACAGGGAACCACTGAAGCTTTCTTT. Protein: CASSPRQGTTEAFF.

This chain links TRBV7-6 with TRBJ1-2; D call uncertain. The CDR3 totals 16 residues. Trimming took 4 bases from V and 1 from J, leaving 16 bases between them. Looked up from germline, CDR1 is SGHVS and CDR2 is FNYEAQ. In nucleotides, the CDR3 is TGTGCCAGCAGCTCTAGACCGGGCGCCTTTAACTATGGCTACACCTTC. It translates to CASSSRPGAFNYGYTF.

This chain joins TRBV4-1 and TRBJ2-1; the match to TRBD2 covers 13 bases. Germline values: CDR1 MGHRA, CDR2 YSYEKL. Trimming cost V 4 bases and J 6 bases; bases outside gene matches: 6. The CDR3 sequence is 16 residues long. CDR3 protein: CASSPSGTSGANEQFF. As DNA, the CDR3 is TGCGCCAGCAGCCCCTCCGGGACTAGCGGGGCCAATGAGCAGTTCTTC.

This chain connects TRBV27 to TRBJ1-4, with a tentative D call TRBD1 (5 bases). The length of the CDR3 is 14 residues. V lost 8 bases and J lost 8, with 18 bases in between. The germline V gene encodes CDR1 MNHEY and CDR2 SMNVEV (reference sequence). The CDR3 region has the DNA TGTGCCAGCGGTCAGAGGCGGGACGCGGAAAAACTGTTTTTT. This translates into CASGQRRDAEKLFF.

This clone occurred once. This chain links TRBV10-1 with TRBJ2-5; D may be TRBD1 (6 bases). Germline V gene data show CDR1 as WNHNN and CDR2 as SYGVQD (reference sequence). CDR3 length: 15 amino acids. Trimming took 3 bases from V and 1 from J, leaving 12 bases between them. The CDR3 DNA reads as TGCGCCAGCAGTGACCCAGGGGTGGGCCAAGAGACCCAGTACTTC. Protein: CASSDPGVGQETQYF.

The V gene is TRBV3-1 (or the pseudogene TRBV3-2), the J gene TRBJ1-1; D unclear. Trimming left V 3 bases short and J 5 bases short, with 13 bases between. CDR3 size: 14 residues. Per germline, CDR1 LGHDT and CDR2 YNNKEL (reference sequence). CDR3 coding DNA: TGTGCCAGCAGCCATTATACGGGCGGAACTGAAGCTTTCTTT. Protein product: CASSHYTGGTEAFF.

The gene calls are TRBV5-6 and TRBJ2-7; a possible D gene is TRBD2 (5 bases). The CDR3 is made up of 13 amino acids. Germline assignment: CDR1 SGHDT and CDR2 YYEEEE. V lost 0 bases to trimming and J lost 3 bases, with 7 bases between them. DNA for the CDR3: TGTGCCAGCAGCTTGGAACGGGGCTACGAGCAGTACTTC. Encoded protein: CASSLERGYEQYF.

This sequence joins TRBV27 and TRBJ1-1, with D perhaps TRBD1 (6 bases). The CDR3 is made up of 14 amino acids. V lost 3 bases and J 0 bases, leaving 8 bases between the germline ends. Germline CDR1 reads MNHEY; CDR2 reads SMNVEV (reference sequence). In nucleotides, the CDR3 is TGTGCCAGCAGTTTCGGGGGCATGAACACTGAAGCTTTCTTT. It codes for CASSFGGMNTEAFF.